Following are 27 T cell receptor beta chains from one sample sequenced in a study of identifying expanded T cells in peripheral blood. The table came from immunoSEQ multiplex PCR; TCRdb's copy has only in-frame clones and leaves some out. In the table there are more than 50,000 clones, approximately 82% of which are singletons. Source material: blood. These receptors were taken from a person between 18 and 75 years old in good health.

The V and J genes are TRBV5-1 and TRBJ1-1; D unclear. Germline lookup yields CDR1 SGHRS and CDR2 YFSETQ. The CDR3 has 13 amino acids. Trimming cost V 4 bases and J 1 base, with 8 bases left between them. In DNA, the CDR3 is TGCGCCAGCAGCCCCACGAGGAACACTGAAGCTTTCTTT. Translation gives CASSPTRNTEAFF.

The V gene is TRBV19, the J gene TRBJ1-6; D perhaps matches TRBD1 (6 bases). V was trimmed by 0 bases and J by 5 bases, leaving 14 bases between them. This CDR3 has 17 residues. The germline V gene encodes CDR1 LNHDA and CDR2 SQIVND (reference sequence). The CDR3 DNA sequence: TGTGCCAGTAGTATAGATCGGTGGGCAGGGGATAATTCACCCCTCCACTTT. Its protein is CASSIDRWAGDNSPLHF.

CDR3 protein: CASSSTGGAGRGELFF. DNA for the CDR3: TGTGCCAGCAGCTCGACAGGGGGCGCCGGAAGGGGGGAGCTGTTTTTT. This chain links TRBV7-2 with TRBJ2-2, with 10 bases lining up with TRBD1. Germline trimming cut 4 bases from V and 8 bases from J; bases unmatched to any gene: 10. This CDR3 spans 16 amino acids. Germline V lookup: CDR1 SGHTA, CDR2 FQGNSA.

In nucleotides, the CDR3 is TGCGCCAGCAGCCAAGATTTCGGTAGTCGAGCTTTCTTT. Its protein is CASSQDFGSRAFF. The chain couples TRBV4-3 to TRBJ1-1; D is unclear. Trimming took 0 bases from V and 10 from J, leaving 12 bases between them. This CDR3 has 13 amino acids. Looked up from germline, CDR1 is LGHNA and CDR2 is YSLEER.

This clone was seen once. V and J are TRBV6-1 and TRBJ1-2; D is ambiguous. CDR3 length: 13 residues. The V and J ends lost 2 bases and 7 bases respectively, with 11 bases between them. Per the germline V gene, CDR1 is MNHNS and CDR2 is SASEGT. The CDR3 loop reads CASSEQRGRGYTF. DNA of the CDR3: TGTGCCAGCAGTGAACAGCGGGGTCGTGGCTACACCTTC.

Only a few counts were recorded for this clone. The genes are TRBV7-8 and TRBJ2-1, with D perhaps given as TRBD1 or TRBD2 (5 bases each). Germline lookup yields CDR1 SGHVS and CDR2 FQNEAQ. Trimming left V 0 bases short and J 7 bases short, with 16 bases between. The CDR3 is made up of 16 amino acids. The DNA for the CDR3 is TGTGCCAGCAGCTTAGCAGGCCAGGGCGAGGGGAATGAGCAGTTCTTC. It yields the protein CASSLAGQGEGNEQFF.

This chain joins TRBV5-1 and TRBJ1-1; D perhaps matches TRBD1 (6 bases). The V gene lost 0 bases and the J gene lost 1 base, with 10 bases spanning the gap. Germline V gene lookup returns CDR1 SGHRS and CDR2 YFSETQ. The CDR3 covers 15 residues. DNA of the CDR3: TGCGCCAGCAGCTTGGAGGGGGTTGCGAACACTGAAGCTTTCTTT. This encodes CASSLEGVANTEAFF.

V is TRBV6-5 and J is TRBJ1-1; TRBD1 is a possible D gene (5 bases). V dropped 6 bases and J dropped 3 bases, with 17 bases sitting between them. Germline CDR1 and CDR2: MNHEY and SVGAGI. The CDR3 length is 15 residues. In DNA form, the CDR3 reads TGTGCCAGCAGCGAGTCGGGAGGGACCCACACTGAAGCTTTCTTT. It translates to CASSESGGTHTEAFF.

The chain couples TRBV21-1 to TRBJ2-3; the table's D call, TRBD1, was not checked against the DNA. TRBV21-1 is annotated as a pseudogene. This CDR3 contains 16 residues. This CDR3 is CASVIPDSSSTDTQYF. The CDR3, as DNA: TGTGCCAGCGTGATACCTGACAGCTCGAGCACAGATACGCAGTATTTT.

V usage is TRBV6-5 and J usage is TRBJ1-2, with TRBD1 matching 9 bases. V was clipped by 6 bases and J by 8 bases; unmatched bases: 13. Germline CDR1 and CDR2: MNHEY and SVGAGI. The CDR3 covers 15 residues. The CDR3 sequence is CASRMGQGPKEGYTF. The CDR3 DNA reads TGTGCCAGCAGGATGGGACAGGGCCCCAAGGAGGGCTACACCTTC.

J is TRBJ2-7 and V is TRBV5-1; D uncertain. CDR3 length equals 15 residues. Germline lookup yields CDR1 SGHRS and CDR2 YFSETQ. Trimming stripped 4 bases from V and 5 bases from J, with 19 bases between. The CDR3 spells CASSLQVGLLNEQYF. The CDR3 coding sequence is TGCGCCAGCAGCCTCCAAGTGGGATTACTAAACGAGCAGTACTTC.

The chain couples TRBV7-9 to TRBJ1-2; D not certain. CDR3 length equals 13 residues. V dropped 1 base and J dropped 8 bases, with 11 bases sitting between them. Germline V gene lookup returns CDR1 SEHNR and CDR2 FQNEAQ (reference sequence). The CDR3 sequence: CASSLDFGEGYTF. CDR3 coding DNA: TGTGCCAGCAGCTTAGATTTTGGGGAAGGCTACACCTTC. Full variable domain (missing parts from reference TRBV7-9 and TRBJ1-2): DTGVSQNPRHKITKRGQNVTFRCDPISEHNRLYWYRQTLGQGPEFLTYFQNEAQLEKSRLLSDRFSAERPKGSFSTLEIQRTEQGDSAMYLCASSLDFGEGYTFGSGTRLTVV.

The chain's CDR3 is CASGLVLGREYGQPQHF. In nucleotides, the CDR3 is TGTGCTAGTGGTTTGGTACTAGGGAGGGAATATGGTCAGCCCCAGCATTTT. The rearrangement links TRBV12-5 to TRBJ1-5; D is uncertain. Germline V CDR1 and CDR2: LGHNT, FRNRAP. V was shortened by 0 bases and J by 6 bases, with 18 bases between the two germline ends. The CDR3 totals 17 residues.

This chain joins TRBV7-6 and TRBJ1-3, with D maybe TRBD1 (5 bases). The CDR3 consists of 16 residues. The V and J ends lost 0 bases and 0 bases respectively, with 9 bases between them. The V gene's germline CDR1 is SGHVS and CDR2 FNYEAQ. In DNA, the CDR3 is TGTGCCAGCAGCTTAGCGGGGGGGAGCTCTGGAAACACCATATATTTT. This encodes CASSLAGGSSGNTIYF.

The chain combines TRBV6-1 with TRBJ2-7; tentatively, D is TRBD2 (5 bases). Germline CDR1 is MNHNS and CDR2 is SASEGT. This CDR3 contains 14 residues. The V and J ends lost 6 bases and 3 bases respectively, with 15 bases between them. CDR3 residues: CASRTGFGVYEQYV. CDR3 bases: TGTGCCAGCAGGACGGGCTTCGGGGTCTACGAGCAGTACGTC.

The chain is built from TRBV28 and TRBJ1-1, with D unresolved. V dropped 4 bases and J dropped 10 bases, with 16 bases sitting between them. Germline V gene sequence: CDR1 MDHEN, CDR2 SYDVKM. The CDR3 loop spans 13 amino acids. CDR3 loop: CASSSRPGSAAFF. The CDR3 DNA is TGTGCCAGCAGTTCCCGCCCCGGGTCGGCAGCTTTCTTT.

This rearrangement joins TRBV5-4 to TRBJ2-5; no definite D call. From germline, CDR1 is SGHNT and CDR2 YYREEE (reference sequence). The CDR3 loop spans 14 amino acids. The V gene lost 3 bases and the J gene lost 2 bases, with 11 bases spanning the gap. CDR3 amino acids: CASSSLSGQETQYF. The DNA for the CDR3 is TGTGCCAGCAGCTCACTGTCGGGTCAAGAGACCCAGTACTTC.

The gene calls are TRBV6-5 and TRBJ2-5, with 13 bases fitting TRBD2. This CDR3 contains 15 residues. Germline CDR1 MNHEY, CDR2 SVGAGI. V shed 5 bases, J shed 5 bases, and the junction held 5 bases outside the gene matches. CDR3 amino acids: CASSPRTSGGETQYF. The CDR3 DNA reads TGTGCCAGCAGTCCACGGACTAGCGGGGGCGAGACCCAGTACTTC.

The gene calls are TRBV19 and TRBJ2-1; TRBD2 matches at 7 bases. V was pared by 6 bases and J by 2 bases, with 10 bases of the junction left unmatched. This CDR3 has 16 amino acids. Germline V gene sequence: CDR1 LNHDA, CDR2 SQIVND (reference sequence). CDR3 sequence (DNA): TGTGCCAGTAGCAAGGGGTGGGAGGGCCCCTACAATGAGCAGTTCTTC. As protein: CASSKGWEGPYNEQFF.

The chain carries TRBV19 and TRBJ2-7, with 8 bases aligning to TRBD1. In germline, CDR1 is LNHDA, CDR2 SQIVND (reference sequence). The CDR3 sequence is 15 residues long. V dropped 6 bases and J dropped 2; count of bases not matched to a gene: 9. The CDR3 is CASRKDRGQAYEQYF. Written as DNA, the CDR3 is TGTGCCAGTAGAAAAGACAGGGGACAAGCCTACGAGCAGTACTTC.

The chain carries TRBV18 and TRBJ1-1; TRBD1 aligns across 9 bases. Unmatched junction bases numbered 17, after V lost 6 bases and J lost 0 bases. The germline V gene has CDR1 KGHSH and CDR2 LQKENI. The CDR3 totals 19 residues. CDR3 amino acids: CASSRKGGQGRSVNTEAFF. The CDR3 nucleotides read TGTGCCAGCTCCCGGAAAGGGGGACAGGGTAGGTCGGTGAACACTGAAGCTTTCTTT.

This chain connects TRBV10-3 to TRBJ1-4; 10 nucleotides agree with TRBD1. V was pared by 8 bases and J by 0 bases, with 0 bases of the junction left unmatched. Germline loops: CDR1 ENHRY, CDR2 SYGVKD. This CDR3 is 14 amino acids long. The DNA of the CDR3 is TGTGCCATCGGGACAGGGGCAACTAATGAAAAACTGTTTTTT. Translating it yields CAIGTGATNEKLFF.

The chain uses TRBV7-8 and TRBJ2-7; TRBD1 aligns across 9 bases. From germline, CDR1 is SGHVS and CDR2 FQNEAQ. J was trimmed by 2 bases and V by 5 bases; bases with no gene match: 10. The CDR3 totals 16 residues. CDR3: CASSIRGTGTTYEQYF. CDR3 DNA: TGTGCCAGCAGCATTAGAGGGACAGGGACCACCTACGAGCAGTACTTC.

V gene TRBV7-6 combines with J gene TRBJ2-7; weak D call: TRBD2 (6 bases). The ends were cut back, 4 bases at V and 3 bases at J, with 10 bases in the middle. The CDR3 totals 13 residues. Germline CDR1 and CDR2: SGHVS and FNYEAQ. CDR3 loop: CASSWDFRYEQYF. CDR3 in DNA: TGTGCCAGCAGCTGGGACTTTCGCTACGAGCAGTACTTC.

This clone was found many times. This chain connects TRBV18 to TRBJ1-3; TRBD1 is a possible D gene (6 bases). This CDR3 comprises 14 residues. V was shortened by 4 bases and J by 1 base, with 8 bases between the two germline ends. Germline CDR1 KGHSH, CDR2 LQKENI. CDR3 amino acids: CASSQQGSGNTIYF. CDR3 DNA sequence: TGTGCCAGCTCACAACAGGGATCTGGAAACACCATATATTTT.

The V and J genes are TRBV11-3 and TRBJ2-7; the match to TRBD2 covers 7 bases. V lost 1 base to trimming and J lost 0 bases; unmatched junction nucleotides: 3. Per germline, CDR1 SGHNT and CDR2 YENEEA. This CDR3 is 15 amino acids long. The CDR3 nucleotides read TGTGCCAGCAGCTTAGTAGGCGGGAGCTCCTACGAGCAGTACTTC. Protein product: CASSLVGGSSYEQYF.

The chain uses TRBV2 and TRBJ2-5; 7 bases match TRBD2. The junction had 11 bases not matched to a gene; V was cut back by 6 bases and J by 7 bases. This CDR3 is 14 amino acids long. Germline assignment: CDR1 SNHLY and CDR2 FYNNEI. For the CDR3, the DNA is TGTGCCAGCAGGCTTCTAGCGGAACATCGGACCCAGTACTTC. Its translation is CASRLLAEHRTQYF.